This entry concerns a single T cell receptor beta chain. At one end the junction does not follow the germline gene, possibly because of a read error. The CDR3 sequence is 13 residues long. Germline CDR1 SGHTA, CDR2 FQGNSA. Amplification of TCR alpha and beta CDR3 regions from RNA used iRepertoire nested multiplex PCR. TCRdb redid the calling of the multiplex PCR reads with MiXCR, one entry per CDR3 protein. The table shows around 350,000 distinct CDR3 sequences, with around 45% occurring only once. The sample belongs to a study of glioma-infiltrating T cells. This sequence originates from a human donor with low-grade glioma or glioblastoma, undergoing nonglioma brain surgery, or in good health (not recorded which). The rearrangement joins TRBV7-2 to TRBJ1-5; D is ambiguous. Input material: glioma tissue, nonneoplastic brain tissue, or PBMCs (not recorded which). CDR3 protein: CASILVTYQPQHF. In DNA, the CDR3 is TGTGCCAGCATCTTAGTTACATATCAGCCCCAGCATTTT.